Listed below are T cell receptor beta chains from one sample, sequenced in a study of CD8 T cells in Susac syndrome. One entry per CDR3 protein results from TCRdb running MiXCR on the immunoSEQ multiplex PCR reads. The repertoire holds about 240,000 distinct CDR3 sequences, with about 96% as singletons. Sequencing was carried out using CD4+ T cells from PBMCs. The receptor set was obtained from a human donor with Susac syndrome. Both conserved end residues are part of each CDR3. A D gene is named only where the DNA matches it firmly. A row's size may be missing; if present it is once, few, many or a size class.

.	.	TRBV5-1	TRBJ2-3	CASSQGLRSTDTQYF	TGCGCCAGCAGCCAGGGGCTCCGAAGCACAGATACGCAGTATTTT
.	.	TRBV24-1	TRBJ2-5	CATSDLLETQYF	TGTGCCACCAGTGATTTGTTGGAGACCCAGTACTTC
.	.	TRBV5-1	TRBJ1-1	CASRKEPNTEAFF	TGCGCCAGCAGAAAGGAACCGAACACTGAAGCTTTCTTT
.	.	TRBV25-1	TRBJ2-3	CASSEIPPGQDTQYF	TGTGCCAGCAGTGAAATCCCCCCGGGCCAAGATACGCAGTATTTT
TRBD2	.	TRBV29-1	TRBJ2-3	CSVVPGLAGRGTDTQYF	TGCAGCGTTGTTCCTGGACTAGCGGGGCGAGGGACAGATACGCAGTATTTT
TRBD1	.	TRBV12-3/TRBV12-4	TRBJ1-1	CASSPRTGTEAFF	TGTGCCAGCAGTCCACGGACAGGCACTGAAGCTTTCTTT
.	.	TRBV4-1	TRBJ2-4	CASINNEAQGPAKNIQYF	TGCGCCAGCATTAACAATGAAGCCCAGGGCCCAGCCAAAAACATTCAGTACTTC
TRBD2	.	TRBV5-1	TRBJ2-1	CASSLVLRSGRAEDEQFF	TGCGCCAGCAGCTTGGTTCTTAGAAGCGGGAGGGCGGAGGATGAGCAGTTCTTC
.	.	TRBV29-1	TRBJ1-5	CSVVTSSSQPQHF	TGCAGCGTTGTAACGTCGAGCAGTCAGCCCCAGCATTTT
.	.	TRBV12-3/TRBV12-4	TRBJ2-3	CASSGHYLSTDTQYF	TGTGCCAGCAGTGGACACTACCTTAGCACAGATACGCAGTATTTT
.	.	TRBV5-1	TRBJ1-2	CASSLASGQDYGYTF	TGCGCCAGCAGCTTGGCTTCAGGACAAGACTATGGCTACACCTTC
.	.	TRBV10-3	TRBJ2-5	CAIRPGNMETQYF	TGTGCCATCAGGCCAGGGAATATGGAGACCCAGTACTTC
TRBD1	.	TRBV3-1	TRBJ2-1	CASSPWDSTINEQFF	TGTGCCAGCAGCCCCTGGGACAGCACGATCAATGAGCAGTTCTTC
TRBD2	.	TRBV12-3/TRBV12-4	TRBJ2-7	CASSKPSGSPYEQYF	TGTGCCAGCAGTAAACCTAGCGGGAGTCCCTACGAGCAGTACTTC
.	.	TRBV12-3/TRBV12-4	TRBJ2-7	CASSSNQGASYEQYF	TGTGCCAGCAGCTCAAATCAGGGAGCAAGTTACGAGCAGTACTTC
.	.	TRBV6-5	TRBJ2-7	CASSPCGSYEQYF	TGTGCCAGCAGTCCGTGTGGTTCCTACGAGCAGTACTTC
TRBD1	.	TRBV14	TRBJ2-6	CASSPWTGGLGANVLTF	TGTGCCAGCAGCCCTTGGACAGGGGGCCTTGGGGCCAACGTCCTGACTTTC
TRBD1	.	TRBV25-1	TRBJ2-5	CASSVRDRVETQYF	TGTGCCAGCAGTGTTCGGGACAGGGTAGAGACCCAGTACTTC
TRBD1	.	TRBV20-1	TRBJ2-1	CSATGGGDNEQFF	TGCAGTGCCACAGGGGGAGGAGACAATGAGCAGTTCTTC
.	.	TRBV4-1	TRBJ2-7	CASSQDRADFYEQYF	TGCGCCAGCAGCCAAGATCGGGCGGATTTCTACGAGCAGTACTTC
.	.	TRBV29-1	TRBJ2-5	CSVGFMETQYF	TGCAGCGTCGGGTTTATGGAGACCCAGTACTTC
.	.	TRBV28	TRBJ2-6	CASSLMASGANVLTF	TGTGCCAGCAGTTTAATGGCGTCCGGGGCCAACGTCCTGACTTTC
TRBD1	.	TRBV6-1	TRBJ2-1	CATRRPGGIGEQFF	TGTGCCACCCGCCGGCCAGGGGGCATCGGTGAGCAGTTCTTC
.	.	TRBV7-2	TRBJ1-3	CASSKRGGSGNTIYF	TGTGCCAGCAGCAAAAGGGGGGGCTCTGGAAACACCATATATTTT
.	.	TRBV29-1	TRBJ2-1	CSSGAQVQGYEQFF	TGCAGCTCTGGGGCTCAGGTTCAGGGTTATGAGCAGTTCTTC
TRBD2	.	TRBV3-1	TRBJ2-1	CASSQGLAGGPKYNEQFF	TGTGCCAGCAGCCAAGGACTAGCGGGAGGGCCTAAATACAATGAGCAGTTCTTC
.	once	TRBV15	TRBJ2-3	CATSIQRPDTQYF	TGTGCCACCAGCATCCAACGGCCAGATACGCAGTATTTT
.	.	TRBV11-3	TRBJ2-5	CASSRPSGTQYF	TGTGCCAGCAGCCGCCCTTCGGGGACCCAGTACTTC
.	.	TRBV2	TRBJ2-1	CASNALADNEQFF	TGTGCCAGCAACGCCTTAGCGGACAATGAGCAGTTCTTC
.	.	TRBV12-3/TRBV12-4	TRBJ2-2	CASSRSGRKNTGELFF	TGTGCCAGCAGTCGCTCGGGACGGAAGAACACCGGGGAGCTGTTTTTT
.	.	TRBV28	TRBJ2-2	CASREPPGTRGRTGELFF	TGTGCCAGCAGAGAGCCTCCCGGGACAAGGGGACGCACCGGGGAGCTGTTTTTT
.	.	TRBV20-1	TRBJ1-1	CSAAKRDTEAFF	TGCAGTGCTGCAAAAAGGGACACTGAAGCTTTCTTT
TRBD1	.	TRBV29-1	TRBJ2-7	CSVSGQGSYEQYF	TGCAGCGTATCCGGACAGGGCTCCTACGAGCAGTACTTC
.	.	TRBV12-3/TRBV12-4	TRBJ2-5	CASSFGDGQETQYF	TGTGCCAGCAGTTTCGGGGACGGGCAAGAGACCCAGTACTTC
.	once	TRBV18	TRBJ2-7	CASSPGLQTYEQYF	TGTGCCAGCTCACCGGGCTTACAGACCTACGAGCAGTACTTC
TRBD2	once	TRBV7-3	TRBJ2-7	CASSPGPGRGSYEQYF	TGTGCCAGCAGCCCAGGCCCGGGGAGGGGCTCCTACGAGCAGTACTTC
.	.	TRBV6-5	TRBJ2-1	CASHSFNEQFF	TGTGCCAGCCACTCGTTTAATGAGCAGTTCTTC
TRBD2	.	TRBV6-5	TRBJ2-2	CASKSGRLAGELFF	TGTGCCAGCAAGAGCGGGAGATTAGCCGGGGAGCTGTTTTTT
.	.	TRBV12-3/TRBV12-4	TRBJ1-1	CASIADAVAEAFF	TGTGCCAGCATCGCGGACGCGGTCGCTGAAGCTTTCTTT
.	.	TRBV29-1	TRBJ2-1	CSVIRGGVEQFF	TGCAGCGTTATACGAGGGGGAGTTGAGCAGTTCTTC
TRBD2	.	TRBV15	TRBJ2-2	CATSRGSGRANTGELFF	TGTGCCACCAGCAGAGGTAGCGGGAGGGCGAACACCGGGGAGCTGTTTTTT
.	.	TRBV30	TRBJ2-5	CAWSRERADQETQYF	TGTGCCTGGAGTCGTGAACGGGCCGACCAAGAGACCCAGTACTTC
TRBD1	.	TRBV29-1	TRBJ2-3	CSVKRPDRGDTQYF	TGCAGCGTTAAGCGACCCGACAGGGGGGATACGCAGTATTTT
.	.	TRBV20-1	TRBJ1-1	CSASPLTEAFF	TGCAGTGCTAGTCCTCTAACTGAAGCTTTCTTT
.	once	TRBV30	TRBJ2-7	CAWSVLGNSYEQYF	TGTGCCTGGAGTGTACTTGGGAACTCCTACGAGCAGTACTTC
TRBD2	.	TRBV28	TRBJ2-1	CASTGGPLNEQFF	TGTGCCAGCACGGGAGGGCCTTTAAATGAGCAGTTCTTC
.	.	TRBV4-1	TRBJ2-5	CASSPLSAGTQYF	TGCGCCAGCAGCCCCCTCTCGGCTGGGACCCAGTACTTC
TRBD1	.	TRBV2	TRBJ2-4	CASSERETGGEAKNIQYF	TGTGCCAGCAGTGAAAGGGAGACAGGGGGCGAGGCCAAAAACATTCAGTACTTC
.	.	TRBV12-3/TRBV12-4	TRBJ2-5	CASSLSRSGETQYF	TGTGCCAGCAGTTTGAGTCGTAGCGGAGAGACCCAGTACTTC
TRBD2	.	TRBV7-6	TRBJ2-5	CASSLAGLAEETQYF	TGTGCCAGCAGCTTAGCAGGGCTAGCGGAAGAGACCCAGTACTTC
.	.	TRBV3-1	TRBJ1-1	CASSPLYRETEAFF	TGTGCCAGCAGCCCCCTATACAGGGAGACTGAAGCTTTCTTT
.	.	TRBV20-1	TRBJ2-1	CSARTPGGPSYNEQFF	TGCAGTGCTCGTACCCCCGGGGGTCCTTCCTACAATGAGCAGTTCTTC
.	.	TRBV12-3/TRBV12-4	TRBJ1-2	CASSVSRRYTF	TGTGCCAGCAGCGTCTCCCGCCGCTACACCTTC
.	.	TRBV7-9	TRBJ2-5	CASSLTEMGETQYF	TGTGCCAGCAGCTTAACAGAGATGGGGGAGACCCAGTACTTC
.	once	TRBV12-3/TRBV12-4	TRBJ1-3	CASSISGNTIYF	TGTGCCAGCAGTATCTCTGGAAACACCATATATTTT
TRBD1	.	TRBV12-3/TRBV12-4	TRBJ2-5	CASSSRGTGQETQYF	TGTGCCAGCAGTTCAAGGGGGACAGGGCAAGAGACCCAGTACTTC
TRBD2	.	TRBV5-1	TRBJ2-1	CASSLARSGIRDEQFF	TGCGCCAGCAGCTTGGCCAGGAGCGGGATTCGTGATGAGCAGTTCTTC
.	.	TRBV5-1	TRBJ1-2	CASSLQVEYGYGYTF	TGCGCCAGCAGCTTGCAGGTGGAGTACGGCTATGGCTACACCTTC